One sample yielded the 31 T cell receptor beta chains listed below, sequenced in a study of T-cell reconstitution after alpha-beta-depleted transplantation in children. Unique molecular identifiers were incorporated during preparation of the TCRbeta library. TCRdb reprocessed the PCR reads via MiXCR and lists one record per CDR3 protein. The sample shows about 640,000 distinct CDR3 sequences, 15% to 20% of them seen only once. This sample comprised PBMCs from the stem cell graft donor, obtained from the stem cell graft. These receptors were collected from a human donor who donated a stem cell graft to a child with acute myeloid leukemia.

This chain links TRBV7-9 with TRBJ1-4; D is possibly TRBD1 (5 bases). The CDR3 sequence is 13 residues long. Trimming removed 8 bases at V and 3 bases at J, with 10 bases between. CDR1 is SEHNR, CDR2 FQNEAQ, per germline (reference sequence). The CDR3 nucleotides are TGTGCCAGCGAGGGCAGGGCTAATGAAAAACTGTTTTTT. This translates into CASEGRANEKLFF.

This clonotype was seen at least ten times. The rearrangement links TRBV29-1 to TRBJ2-5; 7 bases align to TRBD1. J lost 0 bases, V lost 3 bases, and 1 base had no gene match. The CDR3 length is 13 residues. Germline V CDR1 and CDR2: SQVTM, ANQGSEA. The CDR3 spells CSVEGQYQETQYF. The CDR3 DNA follows: TGCAGCGTTGAGGGACAGTACCAAGAGACCCAGTACTTC.

Ten or more counts support this clonotype. The chain uses TRBV29-1 and TRBJ2-5; the match to TRBD1 covers 7 bases. The CDR3 totals 13 residues. Germline V gives CDR1 SQVTM, CDR2 ANQGSEA. Trimming removed 4 bases from V and 1 base from J; junction bases left unmatched: 3. The chain's CDR3 is CSVGGGTQETQYF. CDR3 nucleotides: TGCAGCGTTGGAGGGGGCACCCAAGAGACCCAGTACTTC.

Only a few counts were recorded for this clonotype. This rearrangement joins TRBV12-3 or TRBV12-4 to TRBJ2-5; TRBD1 aligns across 8 bases. The CDR3 length is 13 residues. Trimming cost V 7 bases and J 1 base; bases outside gene matches: 2. As DNA, the CDR3 is TGTGCCAGCACCCAGGGGGCCCAAGAGACCCAGTACTTC. It translates to CASTQGAQETQYF.

There are a few counts of this clonotype. The chain carries TRBV12-3 or TRBV12-4 and TRBJ1-4; D gene unclear. The V end was cut by 6 bases, the J end by 3 bases, with 11 bases between. CDR3 length: 14 residues. The CDR3 region has the DNA TGTGCCAGCAGCCCCGGAGCGTCTAATGAAAAACTGTTTTTT. Its protein is CASSPGASNEKLFF.

There are a few counts of this clonotype. The J gene is TRBJ2-1, the V gene TRBV5-1; TRBD1 might be the D (5 bases). The V end was cut by 6 bases, the J end by 8 bases, with 15 bases between. The germline V gene encodes CDR1 SGHRS and CDR2 YFSETQ. The CDR3 runs 13 residues. Here the CDR3 DNA reads TGCGCCAGCAAACAAAAGGACAACCATGAGCAGTTCTTC. Protein sequence: CASKQKDNHEQFF.

This clonotype has at least ten counts. The gene calls are TRBV10-3 and TRBJ1-1, with D perhaps matching TRBD1 (6 bases). Trimming cost V 5 bases and J 1 base, with 14 bases left between them. Looked up from germline, CDR1 is ENHRY and CDR2 is SYGVKD. The CDR3 has 15 amino acids. The CDR3 spells CAISNEYRANTEAFF. The CDR3 DNA sequence: TGTGCCATCAGTAACGAATACAGGGCGAACACTGAAGCTTTCTTT.

This clonotype has only a few counts. The CDR3 loop reads CASSQDWAQSYEQYV. The CDR3 coding sequence is TGCGCCAGCAGCCAAGATTGGGCACAGAGCTACGAGCAGTACGTC. The chain joins TRBV4-1 to TRBJ2-7; D call uncertain. The germline gives CDR1 MGHRA, CDR2 YSYEKL. The CDR3 spans 15 residues. With 0 bases removed from V and 3 bases from J, the gap between germline ends came to 12 bases.

The rearrangement links TRBV20-1 to TRBJ1-1; D remains unclear. Germline CDR1 DFQATT, CDR2 SNEGSKA (reference sequence). V dropped 3 bases and J dropped 8 bases, with 13 bases sitting between them. The CDR3 covers 12 residues. The CDR3 DNA follows: TGCAGTGCTAGGCCCACCGGGGTGGAAGCTTTCTTT. Residues: CSARPTGVEAFF.

This clonotype was recorded many times. The junction and the germline gene differ at one end; a read error may be behind it. The chain has TRBV5-1 and TRBJ2-5, with D possibly TRBD2 on 5 matching bases. The CDR3 contains 10 residues. Germline CDR1 reads SGHRS; CDR2 reads YFSETQ. CDR3 bases: TGTGCCAGCCGAGGGGAGACCCAGTACTTC. The encoded protein is CASRGETQYF.

This clonotype was recorded a few times. The rearrangement joins TRBV24-1 to TRBJ1-2, with D possibly matching TRBD1 (5 bases). Germline assignment: CDR1 KGHDR and CDR2 SFDVKD. Trimming pared 2 bases from V and 7 bases from J, leaving 16 bases between. This CDR3 is built from 15 residues. The CDR3 bases are TGTGCCACCAGTGATTGGCCCGCCGGAGGGGTTGGCTACACCTTC. It encodes CATSDWPAGGVGYTF.

The chain couples TRBV7-9 to TRBJ2-1, with 8 bases matching TRBD1. This CDR3 contains 15 residues. V shed 3 bases, J shed 5 bases, and the junction held 6 bases outside the gene matches. Germline V gene data show CDR1 as SEHNR and CDR2 as FQNEAQ (reference sequence). The CDR3 region has the DNA TGTGCCAGCAGCTTCCCGGGACAGGCCAACAATGAGCAGTTCTTC. This codes for CASSFPGQANNEQFF.

The V and J genes are TRBV20-1 and TRBJ2-3, with 7 positions matching TRBD1. V gave up 5 bases and J gave up 4 bases; unmatched junction bases: 3. From germline, CDR1 is DFQATT and CDR2 SNEGSKA (reference sequence). This CDR3 spans 12 amino acids. The CDR3 region has the DNA TGCAGTGCTTTACAGGGGCCAGATACGCAGTATTTT. Protein: CSALQGPDTQYF.

This clonotype was seen a few times. The J gene is TRBJ2-7, the V gene TRBV7-9; D tentatively reads TRBD1 or TRBD2 (5 bases each). The CDR3 is 14 residues long. Trimming cost V 3 bases and J 2 bases, with 11 bases left between them. Germline CDR1 SEHNR, CDR2 FQNEAQ (reference sequence). The CDR3 loop is CASSFRGQTYEQYF. The DNA of the CDR3 is TGTGCCAGCAGCTTCCGGGGCCAAACCTACGAGCAGTACTTC.

V gene TRBV4-2 combines with J gene TRBJ2-5; 10 nucleotides line up with TRBD2. Germline CDR1 and CDR2: LGHNA and YNFKEQ. CDR3 size: 16 residues. With 0 bases clipped from V and 3 bases from J, the junction kept 4 bases outside the gene matches. CDR3 residues: CASSQDRAGGKETQYF. DNA for the CDR3: TGTGCCAGCAGCCAAGATCGAGCGGGGGGGAAAGAGACCCAGTACTTC.

CDR3 protein: CSAEMWSKVTDTQYF. As DNA, the CDR3 is TGCAGTGCCGAGATGTGGTCCAAGGTGACAGATACGCAGTATTTT. The chain is built from TRBV20-1 and TRBJ2-3; D gene ambiguous. Trimming shortened V by 6 bases and J by 3 bases, and 19 bases separated the two germline ends. This CDR3 has 15 amino acids. CDR1 is DFQATT, CDR2 SNEGSKA, per germline (reference sequence).

The rearrangement joins TRBV4-2 to TRBJ2-5; 7 bases map to TRBD2. Germline V lookup: CDR1 LGHNA, CDR2 YNFKEQ. Trimming removed 3 bases from V and 4 bases from J; junction bases left unmatched: 11. CDR3 length: 16 residues. The chain's CDR3 is CASSHRRGGDGETQYF. The CDR3 region has the DNA TGTGCCAGCAGCCACAGAAGGGGAGGGGACGGAGAGACCCAGTACTTC.

This clonotype came up many times. The V call is TRBV20-1, the J call TRBJ1-1, with a tentative D call TRBD1 (5 bases). The germline V and J ends were trimmed by 3 bases and 8 bases, with 10 bases remaining between them. From germline, CDR1 is DFQATT and CDR2 SNEGSKA (reference sequence). CDR3 length: 11 residues. The CDR3 sequence is CSARGQKEAFF. The CDR3 DNA reads TGCAGTGCTAGGGGGCAGAAGGAAGCTTTCTTT.

The gene calls are TRBV9 and TRBJ1-6; TRBD1 aligns across 7 bases. Germline assignment: CDR1 SGDLS and CDR2 YYNGEE. This CDR3 region has 16 residues. V was clipped by 3 bases and J by 8 bases; unmatched bases: 11. The CDR3 is CASSEGYRGSDSPLHF. The CDR3 DNA follows: TGTGCCAGCAGCGAGGGGTACAGGGGTTCGGATTCACCCCTCCACTTT.

Remarks on this clonotype: Germline and junction disagree at one end, which may indicate a read error. The chain joins TRBV11-2 to TRBJ2-1; maybe TRBD1 (5 bases). Germline values: CDR1 SGHAT, CDR2 FQNNGV. CDR3 length: 16 residues. The CDR3 nucleotides read TGTGCCAGCAGTCTAGGGGCGGATAGCTCCTACAATGAGGAGTTCTTC. Amino acid sequence: CASSLGADSSYNEEFF.

J is TRBJ1-5 and V is TRBV7-2, with a possible D match to TRBD1 (6 bases). V lost 5 bases and J lost 0, with 11 bases in between. CDR3 length: 15 residues. The germline gives CDR1 SGHTA, CDR2 FQGNSA. The CDR3 sequence: CASSLQQGSNQPQHF. Written as DNA, the CDR3 is TGTGCCAGCAGCCTCCAACAGGGTAGCAATCAGCCCCAGCATTTT.

This clonotype was seen a handful of times. The chain couples TRBV5-6 to TRBJ2-3, with a tentative D call TRBD2 (6 bases). V lost 4 bases and J lost 5, with 20 bases in between. The CDR3 covers 16 residues. Germline CDR1 SGHDT, CDR2 YYEEEE. In DNA, the CDR3 is TGTGCCAGCAGCCCGGAGGGAGGCGACCGACAAGATACGCAGTATTTT. Translated: CASSPEGGDRQDTQYF.

This clonotype was detected only a few times. This chain connects TRBV7-2 to TRBJ1-3; 8 bases fit TRBD1. This CDR3 spans 14 amino acids. Germline CDR1 reads SGHTA; CDR2 reads FQGNSA. V dropped 3 bases and J dropped 6; count of bases not matched to a gene: 4. The CDR3 DNA sequence: TGTGCCAGCAGCTTCGGACAGGGAGCAAACACCATATATTTT. This codes for CASSFGQGANTIYF. The full variable domain, its missing parts supplied by reference TRBV7-2 and TRBJ1-3, is GAGVSQSPSNKVTEKGKDVELRCDPISGHTALYWYRQSLGQGLEFLIYFQGNSAPDKSGLPSDRFSAERTGGSVSTLTIQRTQQEDSAVYLCASSFGQGANTIYFGEGSWLTVV.

On this clonotype itself: No conserved phenylalanine or tryptophan is present at the end of the CDR3, so a read error is the likely explanation. The chain links TRBV28 to TRBJ2-7, with TRBD1 matching over 10 bases. The length of the CDR3 is 13 residues. Germline values: CDR1 MDHEN, CDR2 SYDVKM. With 6 bases clipped from V and 4 bases from J, the junction kept 3 bases outside the gene matches. The CDR3 DNA follows: TGTGCCAGCAGAGGACAGGGGGGTTACGAGCAGTACGCC. Translated: CASRGQGGYEQYA.

This clonotype has a handful of counts. This chain joins TRBV15 and TRBJ2-6; D call uncertain. V lost 5 bases and J lost 2, with 10 bases in between. This CDR3 is 15 amino acids long. Germline V lookup: CDR1 LNHNV, CDR2 YYDKDF (reference sequence). The DNA of the CDR3 is TGTGCCACCAGCGCCCACGTGGCTGGGGCCAACGTCCTGACTTTC. It translates to CATSAHVAGANVLTF.

This clonotype occurred many times. The V and J genes are TRBV29-1 and TRBJ1-1; TRBD1 might be the D (5 bases). The CDR3 length is 11 residues. The V end was cut by 2 bases, the J end by 11 bases, with 12 bases between. Germline CDR1 SQVTM, CDR2 ANQGSEA. CDR3 sequence reads: CSVESGLMAFF. CDR3 DNA: TGCAGCGTTGAATCGGGACTCATGGCTTTCTTT.

This clonotype appeared many times. This chain joins TRBV6-5 and TRBJ2-1; unclear D gene. CDR1 and CDR2 from the germline V gene are MNHEY and SVGAGI. Trimming removed 0 bases from V and 5 bases from J, with 5 bases in between. The CDR3 runs 13 residues. The CDR3 coding sequence is TGTGCCAGCAGTTACTCCCAGGACAATGAGCAGTTCTTC. It yields the protein CASSYSQDNEQFF.

As to this clonotype: One junction end does not reproduce the germline sequence, and a read error may be involved. The rearrangement joins TRBV3-1 to TRBJ2-4; the match to TRBD1 covers 10 bases. Looked up from germline, CDR1 is LGHDT and CDR2 is YNNKEL (reference sequence). CDR3 length: 18 amino acids. CDR3 sequence: CARSLGQGPPRAKNIQYF. CDR3 bases: TGTGCCCGCAGCCTGGGACAGGGGCCCCCCCGGGCCAAAAACATTCAGTACTTC.

This clonotype was seen at least ten times. The gene calls are TRBV5-1 and TRBJ2-1; D is unresolved. The CDR3 has 16 residues. CDR1 and CDR2 from the germline V gene are SGHRS and YFSETQ. The germline V and J ends were trimmed by 2 bases and 0 bases, with 12 bases remaining between them. CDR3 loop: CASSFTLESSYNEQFF. The CDR3 coding sequence is TGCGCCAGCAGCTTCACCCTAGAGAGCTCCTACAATGAGCAGTTCTTC.

Many counts were recorded for this clonotype. The chain joins TRBV7-9 to TRBJ2-3; D unresolved. Germline CDR1 SEHNR, CDR2 FQNEAQ (reference sequence). The V and J ends lost 2 bases and 2 bases respectively, with 8 bases between them. CDR3 size: 14 residues. CDR3 nucleotides: TGTGCCAGCAGCTTAAGGCAAGACACAGATACGCAGTATTTT. It encodes CASSLRQDTDTQYF.

This chain links TRBV5-1 with TRBJ2-1; TRBD1 matches at 11 bases. V was clipped by 4 bases and J by 7 bases; unmatched bases: 4. Germline CDR1 is SGHRS and CDR2 is YFSETQ. CDR3 size: 14 residues. The CDR3 nucleotides read TGCGCCAGCAGCGGACAGGGGGCGTTGAATGAGCAGTTCTTC. The encoded protein is CASSGQGALNEQFF.